Shown below are 32 T cell receptor beta chains from a single sample sequenced in a study of T cells in Graves' hyperthyroidism and ophthalmopathy. Regions amplified from RNA transcripts were the TCR beta CDR3 regions. First-round RT-PCR with HTBI primers amplified the TCR CDR3 region. MiXCR, run by TCRdb on the multiplex PCR reads, gives a single entry per CDR3 protein. The sample records roughly 380,000 distinct CDR3 sequences, roughly 20% being singletons. Source material: blood. These receptors all stem from a woman in her forties with Graves' ophthalmopathy.

This clonotype was observed at least ten times. The V gene is TRBV6-2 or TRBV6-3, the J gene TRBJ1-5; TRBD1 might be the D (6 bases). The CDR3 has 15 residues. V was trimmed by 8 bases and J by 4 bases, leaving 18 bases between them. Germline V CDR1 and CDR2: MNHEY, SVGEGT. As DNA, the CDR3 is TGTGCCAGCGTGGATGTGGGGGCAGGGAATCAGCCCCAGCATTTT. This translates into CASVDVGAGNQPQHF.

The CDR3 loop reads CASSFYIGVLNTEAFF. The CDR3 DNA is TGTGCCAGCAGTTTTTACATCGGGGTACTAAACACTGAAGCTTTCTTT. V and J are TRBV28 and TRBJ1-1; D not resolved. This CDR3 is 16 amino acids long. V was shortened by 3 bases and J by 2 bases, with 16 bases between the two germline ends. Germline CDR1 is MDHEN and CDR2 is SYDVKM.

The chain recombines TRBV12-3 or TRBV12-4 with TRBJ2-7, with 11 bases aligning to TRBD2. The J segment lost 6 bases and the V segment lost 3 bases, leaving 7 bases of the junction unmatched. CDR3 length: 15 amino acids. The CDR3 nucleotides read TGTGCCAGCAGTTTTTCGGCTAGCGGGAGGAGCGAGCAGTACTTC. It yields the protein CASSFSASGRSEQYF.

This clonotype was detected ten times or more. The chain recombines TRBV27 with TRBJ1-1; possible D gene TRBD1, 6 bases. The V gene's germline CDR1 is MNHEY and CDR2 SMNVEV (reference sequence). Trimming removed 8 bases from V and 0 bases from J, with 16 bases in between. The CDR3 has 15 residues. The CDR3 DNA reads TGTGCCAGCTCCCGATCCGGACAGATGAACACTGAAGCTTTCTTT. It encodes CASSRSGQMNTEAFF.

This clonotype was seen repeatedly, ten times or more. The rearrangement uses TRBV24-1 and TRBJ2-7; 10 nucleotides align to TRBD1. The CDR3 has 16 residues. Germline V gene sequence: CDR1 KGHDR, CDR2 SFDVKD. V trimming: 3 bases; J trimming: 3 bases; junction bases outside the gene matches: 7. CDR3 sequence reads: CATSDPARTGGYEQYF. The CDR3 DNA reads as TGTGCCACCAGTGATCCAGCTCGGACAGGGGGCTACGAGCAGTACTTC.

This clonotype was observed many times. V and J are TRBV3-1 and TRBJ1-5, with D tentatively TRBD1 (5 bases). Trimming left V 1 base short and J 7 bases short, with 11 bases between. CDR3 length: 14 amino acids. From germline, CDR1 is LGHDT and CDR2 YNNKEL (reference sequence). CDR3 residues: CASSQAGVRQPQHF. The CDR3 nucleotides are TGTGCCAGCAGCCAAGCGGGGGTCCGACAGCCCCAGCATTTT.

Ten or more counts support this clonotype. V usage is TRBV30 and J usage is TRBJ1-4; 10 bases agree with TRBD1. Germline assignment: CDR1 GTSNPN and CDR2 SVGIG (reference sequence). The trim removed 3 bases at V and 8 bases at J, leaving 6 bases unmatched. CDR3 length: 14 amino acids. In nucleotides, the CDR3 is TGTGCCTGGAGCAGGGGGACAGGGGTCGAAAAACTGTTTTTT. Amino acids: CAWSRGTGVEKLFF.

Ten or more counts support this clonotype. This sequence joins TRBV28 and TRBJ1-2; 7 bases fit TRBD1. CDR3 length: 14 amino acids. Trimming removed 5 bases from V and 6 bases from J; junction bases left unmatched: 9. Germline V gene sequence: CDR1 MDHEN, CDR2 SYDVKM. As DNA, the CDR3 is TGTGCCAGCAGTCCAGGGGGTATCTCGCATGGCTACACCTTC. Protein sequence: CASSPGGISHGYTF.

This clonotype has a count of ten or more. J is TRBJ1-1 and V is TRBV19; no clear D. Trimming shortened V by 7 bases and J by 5 bases, and 14 bases separated the two germline ends. The germline gives CDR1 LNHDA, CDR2 SQIVND (reference sequence). The CDR3 has 13 amino acids. CDR3 sequence (DNA): TGTGCCAGTACCCTCTTTGACGGAACTGAAGCTTTCTTT. It translates to CASTLFDGTEAFF.

The chain carries TRBV30 and TRBJ1-1; D gene unclear. Per the germline V gene, CDR1 is GTSNPN and CDR2 is SVGIG (reference sequence). V shed 3 bases and J shed 3 bases, with 11 bases lying between them. This CDR3 is 13 amino acids long. This CDR3 reads CAWRPGRDTEAFF. The CDR3 DNA sequence: TGTGCCTGGAGACCTGGGAGAGACACTGAAGCTTTCTTT.

There are many counts of this clonotype. This chain connects TRBV6-5 to TRBJ1-2, with D perhaps matching TRBD1 (5 bases). The CDR3 is 14 amino acids. Trimming removed 7 bases from V and 2 bases from J, with 14 bases in between. Germline lookup yields CDR1 MNHEY and CDR2 SVGAGI. CDR3 sequence (DNA): TGTGCCAGCAAGGTAGCAGGGATAAACTATGGCTACACCTTC. Translating gives CASKVAGINYGYTF.

The J gene is TRBJ2-7, the V gene TRBV20-1; the D gene could be TRBD1 or TRBD2 (5 bases each). V dropped 1 base and J dropped 3 bases, with 19 bases sitting between them. The CDR3 extends over 16 amino acids. Per germline, CDR1 DFQATT and CDR2 SNEGSKA (reference sequence). In nucleotides, the CDR3 is TGCAGTGCTAGAGCCGTCCACGGGGCCTCGGGCTACGAGCAGTACTTC. It encodes CSARAVHGASGYEQYF.

This clonotype was seen at least ten times. The V and J genes are TRBV14 and TRBJ2-7; D gene unclear. The CDR3 runs 12 residues. In germline, CDR1 is SGHDN, CDR2 FVKESK. V shed 5 bases and J shed 6 bases, with 11 bases lying between them. The CDR3 reads CASSGSGREQYF. The CDR3 DNA sequence: TGTGCCAGCAGCGGAAGTGGTCGCGAGCAGTACTTC.

This clonotype showed up many times. This CDR3 is CASSLPRTSGKGSTGELFF. The CDR3 DNA is TGTGCCAGCAGTTTACCTAGGACTAGCGGGAAGGGTAGCACCGGGGAGCTGTTTTTT. The rearrangement joins TRBV27 to TRBJ2-2, with 12 bases fitting TRBD2. The CDR3 extends over 19 amino acids. J lost 4 bases, V lost 2 bases, and 11 bases had no gene match. Per germline, CDR1 MNHEY and CDR2 SMNVEV (reference sequence).

This clonotype appeared many times. The chain joins TRBV7-8 to TRBJ2-5; 9 bases agree with TRBD2. Germline CDR1 and CDR2: SGHVS and FQNEAQ. J was trimmed by 2 bases and V by 5 bases; bases with no gene match: 6. The CDR3 has 15 amino acids. In DNA form, the CDR3 reads TGTGCCAGCAGCCCCTGGACTAGCGTGCAAGAGACCCAGTACTTC. Translation gives CASSPWTSVQETQYF. Full variable domain (missing parts from reference TRBV7-8 and TRBJ2-5): GAGVSQSPRYKVAKRGQDVALRCDPISGHVSLFWYQQALGQGPEFLTYFQNEAQLDKSGLPSDRFFAERPEGSVSTLKIQRTQQEDSAVYLCASSPWTSVQETQYFGPGTRLLVL.

Ten or more counts support this clonotype. In DNA, the CDR3 is TGTGCCAGCAGCTCCCAGACAGGCAAGCAAGAGACCCAGTACTTC. Its translation: CASSSQTGKQETQYF. The rearrangement joins TRBV7-9 to TRBJ2-5, with D possibly being TRBD1 (6 bases). Deletions cut 4 bases from V and 2 bases from J, with 14 bases between. Germline loops: CDR1 SEHNR, CDR2 FQNEAQ (reference sequence). The CDR3 sequence is 15 residues long.

This clonotype was counted at least ten times. The chain employs TRBV15 and TRBJ2-2, with 7 positions matching TRBD2. The germline V gene encodes CDR1 LNHNV and CDR2 YYDKDF (reference sequence). This CDR3 is 18 amino acids long. Trimming took 0 bases from V and 1 from J; bases not matched to a gene: 8. CDR3 nucleotides: TGTGCCACCAGCAGAGAAGGCGGGGTAGCGGGGAACACCGGGGAGCTGTTTTTT. Its protein is CATSREGGVAGNTGELFF.

This clonotype was seen repeatedly, ten times or more. The V and J genes are TRBV28 and TRBJ1-5; 7 bases agree with TRBD1. J was trimmed by 1 base and V by 6 bases; bases with no gene match: 6. This CDR3 is 15 amino acids long. Germline loops: CDR1 MDHEN, CDR2 SYDVKM. The CDR3 nucleotides are TGTGCCAGCAGCCAACAGGGGTCGAGCAATCAGCCCCAGCATTTT. Translating gives CASSQQGSSNQPQHF.

This clonotype showed up many times. The chain uses TRBV28 and TRBJ2-5; D possibly uses TRBD1 or TRBD2 (6 bases each). The germline V gene encodes CDR1 MDHEN and CDR2 SYDVKM. The CDR3 extends over 14 amino acids. Trimming shortened V by 5 bases and J by 2 bases, and 12 bases separated the two germline ends. CDR3 protein: CASSAGHTQETQYF. CDR3 bases: TGTGCCAGCAGTGCGGGACACACACAAGAGACCCAGTACTTC.

This clonotype was recorded a few times. This clone may be a read error of a much larger clone one base away. The chain employs TRBV28 and TRBJ2-2; 7 bases line up with TRBD2. The CDR3 consists of 15 residues. V was pared by 3 bases and J by 7 bases, with 8 bases of the junction left unmatched. The germline CDR1 and CDR2 sequences are MDHEN and SYDVKM. The CDR3 DNA is TGTGCCAGCAGTTTGTGGCGGGAGTTCCGCGGGGAGCTGTTTTTT. Encoded protein: CASSLWREFRGELFF.

This clonotype was seen ten or more times. The V call is TRBV6-2 or TRBV6-3, the J call TRBJ2-7; tentative D call: TRBD1 (5 bases). Looked up from germline, CDR1 is MNHEY and CDR2 is SVGEGT. The CDR3 length is 15 residues. V lost 4 bases and J 0 bases, leaving 13 bases between the germline ends. The CDR3 coding sequence is TGTGCCAGCAGTTCCAGGGCAGAGCCCTCCTACGAGCAGTACTTC. Translation: CASSSRAEPSYEQYF.

In its sample, this clonotype was seen many times. The chain couples TRBV20-1 to TRBJ2-2; no reliable D call. V shed 4 bases and J shed 4 bases, with 4 bases lying between them. Germline V gives CDR1 DFQATT, CDR2 SNEGSKA (reference sequence). This CDR3 region has 11 residues. The CDR3 spells CSATRTGELFF. The CDR3 DNA follows: TGCAGTGCTACGCGCACCGGGGAGCTGTTTTTT.

This chain connects TRBV6-1 to TRBJ1-5; TRBD1 might be the D (5 bases). Trimming cost V 11 bases and J 7 bases, with 18 bases left between them. CDR1 is MNHNS and CDR2 is SASEGT in the germline V gene. The CDR3 contains 13 residues. CDR3 bases: TGTGCCCCCGAGGGCAGGGAGAGGCAGCCCCAGCATTTT. This codes for CAPEGRERQPQHF.

This clonotype was seen a few times. The chain carries TRBV28 and TRBJ1-2, with D hard to call. Germline V CDR1 and CDR2: MDHEN, SYDVKM. Trimming pared 3 bases from V and 6 bases from J, leaving 8 bases between. The CDR3 length is 12 residues. CDR3: CASSFPRNGYTF. The CDR3 nucleotides are TGTGCCAGCAGTTTCCCGCGAAATGGCTACACCTTC.

This clonotype was picked up many times. The chain recombines TRBV6-5 with TRBJ1-1; no clear D. In germline, CDR1 is MNHEY, CDR2 SVGAGI. The CDR3 has 12 amino acids. The V gene lost 8 bases and the J gene lost 1 base, with 8 bases spanning the gap. DNA of the CDR3: TGTGCCAGCCAGACACCGAACACTGAAGCTTTCTTT. Translation gives CASQTPNTEAFF.

This clonotype was picked up many times. Likely a read error: the CDR3 ends without its conserved phenylalanine or tryptophan. The chain links TRBV12-3 or TRBV12-4 to TRBJ2-7, with 7 bases identical to TRBD2. Trimming took 5 bases from V and 3 from J; bases not matched to a gene: 10. This CDR3 region has 15 residues. The CDR3: CASSQDGAGVYEQYS. As DNA, the CDR3 is TGTGCCAGCAGTCAGGACGGTGCGGGGGTCTACGAGCAGTACTCC.

The rearrangement links TRBV5-1 to TRBJ1-1, with TRBD1 identical over 7 bases. This CDR3 region has 14 residues. After removal of 4 bases from V and 6 bases from J, the junction contained 9 bases not matched to a gene. From germline, CDR1 is SGHRS and CDR2 YFSETQ. The CDR3: CASSAAQGTPEAFF. CDR3 coding DNA: TGCGCCAGCAGCGCGGCACAGGGGACCCCTGAAGCTTTCTTT.

The gene calls are TRBV24-1 and TRBJ2-1; 12 bases match TRBD2. CDR1 is KGHDR and CDR2 is SFDVKD in the germline V gene. Trimming took 3 bases from V and 6 from J; bases not matched to a gene: 8. The CDR3 spans 17 residues. CDR3 sequence: CATSDPLAGGTGNEQFF. Here the CDR3 DNA reads TGTGCCACCAGTGATCCACTAGCGGGGGGCACGGGCAATGAGCAGTTCTTC.

This clonotype was found many times. The rearrangement links TRBV11-2 to TRBJ1-5; D remains ambiguous. The germline V and J ends were trimmed by 1 base and 4 bases, with 11 bases remaining between them. The germline V gene has CDR1 SGHAT and CDR2 FQNNGV. CDR3 length: 15 amino acids. Written as DNA, the CDR3 is TGTGCCAGCAGCTTAGTCGGCGGGAAAAATCAGCCCCAGCATTTT. Its protein is CASSLVGGKNQPQHF.

This clonotype was seen ten or more times. The J gene is TRBJ1-1, the V gene TRBV3-1, with D unclear. V gave up 1 base and J gave up 7 bases, with 13 bases separating them. This CDR3 is 14 amino acids long. Germline-derived CDR1 and CDR2 are LGHDT and YNNKEL (reference sequence). The CDR3 coding sequence is TGTGCCAGCAGCCAAGTAGGAATGGGCAGTGAAGCTTTCTTT. Translation: CASSQVGMGSEAFF.

This clonotype showed up many times. The V and J genes are TRBV20-1 and TRBJ2-7; a possible D gene is TRBD2 (6 bases). The CDR3 is made up of 13 amino acids. The V gene lost 5 bases and the J gene lost 3 bases, with 14 bases spanning the gap. Per the germline V gene, CDR1 is DFQATT and CDR2 is SNEGSKA (reference sequence). CDR3 protein: CSAGSGAHYEQYF. The CDR3, as DNA: TGCAGTGCTGGTAGCGGAGCACACTACGAGCAGTACTTC.

In its sample, this clonotype was seen many times. V is TRBV2 and J is TRBJ1-2; D remains ambiguous. V was cut by 7 bases and J by 4 bases, with 22 bases left in between. Germline V gene lookup returns CDR1 SNHLY and CDR2 FYNNEI. This CDR3 is built from 16 residues. The DNA of the CDR3 is TGTGCCAGCATTCCCAGATCGACCGCTTCGTCCTATGGCTACACCTTC. Encoded protein: CASIPRSTASSYGYTF.